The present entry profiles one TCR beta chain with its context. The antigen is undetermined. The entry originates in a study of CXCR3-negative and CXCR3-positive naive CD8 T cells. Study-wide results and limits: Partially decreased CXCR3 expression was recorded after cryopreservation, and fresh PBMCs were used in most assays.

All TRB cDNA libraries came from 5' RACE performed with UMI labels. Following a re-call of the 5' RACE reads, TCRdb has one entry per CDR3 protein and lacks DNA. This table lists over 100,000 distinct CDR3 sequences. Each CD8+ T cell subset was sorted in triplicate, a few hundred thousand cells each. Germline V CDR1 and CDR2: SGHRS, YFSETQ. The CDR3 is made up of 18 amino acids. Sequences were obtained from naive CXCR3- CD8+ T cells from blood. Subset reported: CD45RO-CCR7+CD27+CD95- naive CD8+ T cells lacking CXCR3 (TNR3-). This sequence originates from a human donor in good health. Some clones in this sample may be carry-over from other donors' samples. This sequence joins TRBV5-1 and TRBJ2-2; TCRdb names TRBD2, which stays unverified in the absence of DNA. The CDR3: CASSGSGTSGRNTGELFF.